The 30 T cell receptor beta chains reported below all come from one sample, sequenced in a study of spatial heterogeneity in lung cancer. Time point indicated: sample taken at primary tumor resection. No antigens are known for them. Study-wide points: Intratumoral expanded alpha and beta TCR counts were found to track tumor mutation counts.

Using its own MiXCR run on the 5' RACE reads, TCRdb lists one record per CDR3 protein. The data hold approximately 23,000 distinct CDR3 sequences, with 4.8% observed a single time. The starting material was lung tumor tissue, obtained at surgery. The receptor set was obtained from a male donor with early-stage non-small cell lung cancer.

This clonotype was recorded many times. This chain links TRBV20-1 with TRBJ1-2, with 8 bases fitting TRBD1. The CDR3 length is 15 residues. CDR1 and CDR2 (germline): DFQATT, SNEGSKA (reference sequence). The CDR3 DNA follows: TGCAGGGTGGGGCGAGAAGGACAGGGCTCTTATGGCTACACCTTC. This encodes CRVGREGQGSYGYTF.

This sequence joins TRBV12-3 or TRBV12-4 and TRBJ2-5; TRBD2 aligns across 10 bases. CDR3 length equals 14 residues. V lost 3 bases to trimming and J lost 4 bases; unmatched junction nucleotides: 2. The CDR3 nucleotides are TGTGCCAGCAGTTTGGTAGCGGGAGGAGAGACCCAGTACTTC. Its protein is CASSLVAGGETQYF.

This clonotype has ten or more counts. V and J are TRBV29-1 and TRBJ2-5; 8 nucleotides match TRBD1. Germline V gene data show CDR1 as SQVTM and CDR2 as ANQGSEA. CDR3 size: 14 residues. Losses at the gene ends were 1 base for V and 2 bases for J; bases not matched to a gene: 3. CDR3 region: CSVEGRGLQETQYF. The CDR3 region has the DNA TGCAGCGTTGAAGGCAGGGGGCTACAAGAGACCCAGTACTTC.

At least ten counts were recorded for this clonotype. The chain couples TRBV4-2 to TRBJ2-1; 16 positions agree with TRBD2. The CDR3 consists of 19 residues. J was trimmed by 2 bases and V by 4 bases; bases with no gene match: 8. The germline CDR1 and CDR2 sequences are LGHNA and YNFKEQ. CDR3: CASSPQGLAGGRPYNEQFF. CDR3 coding DNA: TGTGCCAGCAGCCCCCAGGGACTAGCGGGAGGGAGGCCCTACAATGAGCAGTTCTTC.

This chain uses TRBV6-1 with TRBJ2-5, with D possibly matching TRBD1 (6 bases). The germline V gene has CDR1 MNHNS and CDR2 SASEGT. V lost 5 bases and J 4 bases, leaving 20 bases between the germline ends. This CDR3 is built from 16 residues. The CDR3 bases are TGTGCCAGCAGTCCTCTTCAGGGGCCCCTAGGAGAGACCCAGTACTTC. It encodes CASSPLQGPLGETQYF.

This clonotype is medium-sized in the sample. The rearrangement links TRBV29-1 to TRBJ2-7, with D hard to call. This CDR3 has 14 residues. Germline V gives CDR1 SQVTM, CDR2 ANQGSEA. V was trimmed by 4 bases and J by 3 bases, leaving 16 bases between them. The CDR3: CSVAVNPALYEQYF. In DNA, the CDR3 is TGCAGCGTTGCGGTCAATCCCGCCCTCTACGAGCAGTACTTC.

This clonotype was found many times. This rearrangement joins TRBV4-2 to TRBJ2-1; TRBD2 matches at 11 bases. The CDR3 extends over 15 amino acids. Trimming removed 0 bases from V and 7 bases from J; junction bases left unmatched: 2. Germline CDR1 is LGHNA and CDR2 is YNFKEQ. DNA of the CDR3: TGTGCCAGCAGCCAAGAATCTAGCGGGAGGAATGAGCAGTTCTTC. Translating gives CASSQESSGRNEQFF.

Points on this clonotype: A much larger clone differs from this one at a single base, so this may be a read error. This rearrangement joins TRBV9 to TRBJ2-1; D is perhaps TRBD2 (5 bases). The CDR3 runs to 11 residues. V lost 9 bases to trimming and J lost 7 bases, with 11 bases between them. Looked up from germline, CDR1 is SGDLS and CDR2 is YYNGEE. This CDR3 reads CANRSGNEQFF. DNA of the CDR3: TGTGCCAACCGTTCGGGGAATGAGCAGTTCTTC.

There are many counts of this clonotype. V usage is TRBV28 and J usage is TRBJ2-7; 9 nucleotides line up with TRBD1. The germline gives CDR1 MDHEN, CDR2 SYDVKM. The junction had 4 bases not matched to a gene; V was cut back by 5 bases and J by 2 bases. This CDR3 comprises 14 residues. The CDR3: CASSPWTGAYEQYF. As DNA, the CDR3 is TGTGCCAGCAGTCCATGGACAGGGGCCTACGAGCAGTACTTC.

There are many counts of this clonotype. This chain connects TRBV11-1 to TRBJ1-1; D gene ambiguous. V dropped 5 bases and J dropped 7 bases, with 17 bases sitting between them. This CDR3 comprises 14 residues. Germline assignment: CDR1 SGHAT and CDR2 FQDESV (reference sequence). Here the CDR3 DNA reads TGTGCCAGCAGCCTTATTCCGGACGGAGGTGAAGCTTTCTTT. Translating it yields CASSLIPDGGEAFF. The full variable domain, its missing parts supplied by reference TRBV11-1 and TRBJ1-1, is EAEVAQSPRYKITEKSQAVAFWCDPISGHATLYWYRQILGQGPELLVQFQDESVVDDSQLPKDRFSAERLKGVDSTLKIQPAELGDSAMYLCASSLIPDGGEAFFGQGTRLTVV.

This clonotype was detected many times. The rearrangement uses TRBV20-1 and TRBJ1-4; maybe TRBD1 (5 bases). The CDR3 extends over 12 amino acids. The V and J ends lost 6 bases and 8 bases respectively, with 13 bases between them. From germline, CDR1 is DFQATT and CDR2 SNEGSKA (reference sequence). CDR3 DNA: TGCAGTGCCCCTGCCCGGGGGGAAAAACTGTTTTTT. As protein: CSAPARGEKLFF.

By proportion, this clonotype is medium-sized. J is TRBJ1-5 and V is TRBV7-2; a weak D match, TRBD1 (6 bases). V was cut by 5 bases and J by 0 bases, with 14 bases left in between. The CDR3 extends over 16 amino acids. The germline V gene has CDR1 SGHTA and CDR2 FQGNSA. The CDR3 DNA reads TGTGCCAGCAGCAACGGACAGACCTATAGCAATCAGCCCCAGCATTTT. This gives the protein CASSNGQTYSNQPQHF.

This clonotype has ten or more counts. The genes are TRBV13 and TRBJ2-1, with D hard to call. This CDR3 is 14 amino acids long. Trimming pared 0 bases from V and 7 bases from J, leaving 10 bases between. Germline assignment: CDR1 PRHDT and CDR2 FYEKMQ (reference sequence). In DNA, the CDR3 is TGTGCCAGCAGCTTAGGAGAGTTAGGGAATGAGCAGTTCTTC. Its protein is CASSLGELGNEQFF.

This clonotype was picked up many times. The genes are TRBV20-1 and TRBJ1-4; TRBD1 might be the D (6 bases). V lost 5 bases to trimming and J lost 8 bases, with 12 bases between them. CDR1 and CDR2 from the germline V gene are DFQATT and SNEGSKA (reference sequence). The CDR3 extends over 12 amino acids. The CDR3 protein is CSAEQGAEKLFF. CDR3 DNA sequence: TGCAGTGCTGAACAGGGAGCCGAAAAACTGTTTTTT.

This clonotype showed up many times. This chain links TRBV18 with TRBJ1-6; the D gene is possibly TRBD1 (5 bases). The CDR3 has 14 residues. Trimming stripped 3 bases from V and 4 bases from J, with 7 bases between. The V gene's germline CDR1 is KGHSH and CDR2 LQKENI. CDR3 in amino acids: CASSPDIYNSPLHF. As DNA, the CDR3 is TGTGCCAGCTCACCGGACATTTATAATTCACCCCTCCACTTT.

The chain couples TRBV5-4 to TRBJ2-3, with D maybe TRBD2 (5 bases). This CDR3 is 15 amino acids long. Per germline, CDR1 SGHNT and CDR2 YYREEE (reference sequence). Trimming removed 4 bases from V and 0 bases from J, with 12 bases in between. The CDR3 sequence: CASSPTRTSTDTQYF. CDR3 nucleotides: TGTGCCAGCAGCCCGACGAGGACTAGCACAGATACGCAGTATTTT.

This clonotype came up many times. The chain combines TRBV5-1 with TRBJ2-1; perhaps TRBD1 as D (5 bases). V dropped 0 bases and J dropped 1 base, with 8 bases sitting between them. Germline assignment: CDR1 SGHRS and CDR2 YFSETQ. CDR3 length equals 15 residues. CDR3 protein: CASSLETVSYNEQFF. The CDR3, as DNA: TGCGCCAGCAGCTTGGAGACAGTTTCCTACAATGAGCAGTTCTTC. The complete variable domain, with remaining parts taken from reference TRBV5-1 and TRBJ2-1, reads KAGVTQTPRYLIKTRGQQVTLSCSPISGHRSVSWYQQTPGQGLQFLFEYFSETQRNKGNFPGRFSGRQFSNSRSEMNVSTLELGDSALYLCASSLETVSYNEQFFGPGTRLTVL.

This clonotype was recorded at least ten times. The rearrangement links TRBV7-8 to TRBJ1-5; 7 nucleotides match TRBD1. The CDR3 spans 14 residues. Germline CDR1 and CDR2: SGHVS and FQNEAQ. V lost 2 bases, J lost 6 bases, and 4 bases stayed unmatched. As DNA, the CDR3 is TGTGCCAGCAGCTTAAGGACAGGCGCTCAGCCCCAGCATTTT. It yields the protein CASSLRTGAQPQHF. The variable domain in full, completed from reference TRBV7-8 and TRBJ1-5, reads GAGVSQSPRYKVAKRGQDVALRCDPISGHVSLFWYQQALGQGPEFLTYFQNEAQLDKSGLPSDRFFAERPEGSVSTLKIQRTQQEDSAVYLCASSLRTGAQPQHFGDGTRLSIL.

This clonotype was detected only a few times. CDR3 residues: CASSGTGGITDTQYF. The CDR3 region has the DNA TGTGCCAGCAGCGGAACAGGGGGCATTACAGATACGCAGTATTTT. J is TRBJ2-3 and V is TRBV9, with 9 bases aligning to TRBD1. With V trimmed by 3 bases and J by 3 bases, 5 bases remained unmatched. The germline V gene encodes CDR1 SGDLS and CDR2 YYNGEE. There are 15 residues in the CDR3.

This clonotype was counted ten times or more. The V gene is TRBV3-1, the J gene TRBJ2-1; 8 bases are a match to TRBD2. V gave up 7 bases and J gave up 4 bases; unmatched junction bases: 6. The CDR3 runs 14 residues. Germline CDR1 is LGHDT and CDR2 is YNNKEL (reference sequence). In nucleotides, the CDR3 is TGTGCCAGCACCCGGGAGGGGGGTTACAATGAGCAGTTCTTC. Residues: CASTREGGYNEQFF.

This clonotype has a handful of counts. This chain uses TRBV7-2 with TRBJ2-1; 10 bases agree with TRBD2. The CDR3 is made up of 16 amino acids. Germline V gene data show CDR1 as SGHTA and CDR2 as FQGNSA. Trimming cost V 1 base and J 9 bases; bases outside gene matches: 9. CDR3 in DNA: TGTGCCAGCAGCTTAGGGGGGCTAGCGGGAGCCGGTGAGCAGTTCTTC. It yields the protein CASSLGGLAGAGEQFF.

This clonotype was found many times. This rearrangement joins TRBV2 to TRBJ1-5; TRBD1 matches 8 bases. Germline loops: CDR1 SNHLY, CDR2 FYNNEI. CDR3 length equals 13 residues. V lost 5 bases to trimming and J lost 6 bases; unmatched junction nucleotides: 3. The CDR3 sequence: CASSRTGSQPQHF. CDR3 nucleotide sequence: TGTGCCAGCAGTCGGACAGGGAGTCAGCCCCAGCATTTT.

This clonotype was seen at least ten times. The V gene is TRBV29-1, the J gene TRBJ2-5; TRBD1 matches at 9 bases. V gave up 7 bases and J gave up 4 bases; unmatched junction bases: 7. Germline V gene lookup returns CDR1 SQVTM and CDR2 ANQGSEA. The CDR3 runs 13 residues. This CDR3 is CSARTGAPETQYF. The CDR3 nucleotides read TGCAGCGCCAGGACAGGGGCACCAGAGACCCAGTACTTC. The variable domain in full, with the rest retrieved from reference TRBV29-1 and TRBJ2-5, is SAVISQKPSRDICQRGTSLTIQCQVDSQVTMMFWYRQQPGQSLTLIATANQGSEATYESGFVIDKFPISRPNLTFSTLTVSNMSPEDSSIYLCSARTGAPETQYFGPGTRLLVL.

Ten or more counts support this clonotype. This clone may be a read error of a much larger clone one base away. The chain links TRBV7-9 to TRBJ2-1, with D tentatively TRBD1 (6 bases). The CDR3 runs 15 residues. Trimming removed 1 base at V and 7 bases at J, with 14 bases between. Germline V gene sequence: CDR1 SEHNR, CDR2 FQNEAQ (reference sequence). The CDR3 here is CASSLVLVGANEQFF. Here the CDR3 DNA reads TGTGCCAGCAGCTTAGTCCTAGTGGGGGCGAATGAGCAGTTCTTC. Looking up the rest from reference TRBV7-9 and TRBJ2-1 gives the full variable domain: DTGVSQNPRHKITKRGQNVTFRCDPISEHNRLYWYRQTLGQGPEFLTYFQNEAQLEKSRLLSDRFSAERPKGSFSTLEIQRTEQGDSAMYLCASSLVLVGANEQFFGPGTRLTVL.

The table lists this clonotype with many counts. The chain carries TRBV28 and TRBJ1-6; D not certain. Germline-derived CDR1 and CDR2 are MDHEN and SYDVKM. Deletions cut 5 bases from V and 10 bases from J, with 18 bases between. This CDR3 has 15 amino acids. CDR3 protein: CASSARGLIGSPLHF. The DNA for the CDR3 is TGTGCCAGCAGTGCCCGAGGATTGATAGGGTCACCCCTCCACTTT.

This clonotype has ten or more counts. The chain uses TRBV20-1 and TRBJ2-1; D perhaps matches TRBD2 (6 bases). V lost 5 bases and J lost 5, with 16 bases in between. Germline V gene lookup returns CDR1 DFQATT and CDR2 SNEGSKA (reference sequence). This CDR3 contains 14 residues. CDR3 nucleotide sequence: TGCAGTGCTCCGACGGGACTTTTTAACAATGAGCAGTTCTTC. This encodes CSAPTGLFNNEQFF.

This clonotype appeared a few times. The chain uses TRBV4-1 and TRBJ2-7; D not resolved. With 5 bases removed from V and 2 bases from J, the gap between germline ends came to 7 bases. The CDR3 contains 12 residues. Per germline, CDR1 MGHRA and CDR2 YSYEKL. CDR3 amino acids: CASSASTYEQYF. Written as DNA, the CDR3 is TGCGCCAGCAGCGCATCGACCTACGAGCAGTACTTC.

This clonotype occurred many times. This chain connects TRBV12-3 or TRBV12-4 to TRBJ1-5; D not resolved. The CDR3 is made up of 13 amino acids. V dropped 2 bases and J dropped 1 base, with 3 bases sitting between them. For the CDR3, the DNA is TGTGCCAGCAGTTTAAACAGCAATCAGCCCCAGCATTTT. Translated, it gives CASSLNSNQPQHF.

This clonotype was picked up many times. CDR3 nucleotides: TGTGCCAGCAGCCCGTTGGGACTAGCGGGGAAGGTCGCCACGCAGTATTTT. It yields the protein CASSPLGLAGKVATQYF. V is TRBV5-6 and J is TRBJ2-3; 13 bases line up with TRBD2. The J segment lost 9 bases and the V segment lost 4 bases, leaving 14 bases of the junction unmatched. CDR3 length equals 17 residues. CDR1 and CDR2 from the germline V gene are SGHDT and YYEEEE.

The sample holds a few counts of this clonotype. The chain has TRBV4-2 and TRBJ2-3; D is perhaps TRBD1 (5 bases). This CDR3 comprises 15 residues. The germline V gene has CDR1 LGHNA and CDR2 YNFKEQ. The germline V and J ends were trimmed by 3 bases and 1 base, with 11 bases remaining between them. The DNA of the CDR3 is TGTGCCAGCAGCCACGGTCAGGGCGGCACAGATACGCAGTATTTT. Encoded protein: CASSHGQGGTDTQYF.